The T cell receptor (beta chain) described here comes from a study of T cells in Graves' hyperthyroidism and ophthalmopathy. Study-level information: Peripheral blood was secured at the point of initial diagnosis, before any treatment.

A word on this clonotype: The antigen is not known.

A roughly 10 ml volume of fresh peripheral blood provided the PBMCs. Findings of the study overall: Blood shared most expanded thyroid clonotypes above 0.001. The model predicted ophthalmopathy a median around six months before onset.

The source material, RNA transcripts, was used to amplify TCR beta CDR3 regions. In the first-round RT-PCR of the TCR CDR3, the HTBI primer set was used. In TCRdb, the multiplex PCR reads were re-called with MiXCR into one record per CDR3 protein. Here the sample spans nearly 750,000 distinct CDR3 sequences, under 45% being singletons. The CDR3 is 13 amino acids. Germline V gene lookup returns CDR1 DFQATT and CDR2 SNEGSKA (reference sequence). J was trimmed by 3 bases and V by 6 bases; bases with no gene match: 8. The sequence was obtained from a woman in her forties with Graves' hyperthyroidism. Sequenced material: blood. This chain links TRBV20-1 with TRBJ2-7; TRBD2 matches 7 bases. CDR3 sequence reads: CSAGGRGVYEQYF. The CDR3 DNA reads TGCAGTGCGGGGGGACGGGGGGTCTACGAGCAGTACTTC.